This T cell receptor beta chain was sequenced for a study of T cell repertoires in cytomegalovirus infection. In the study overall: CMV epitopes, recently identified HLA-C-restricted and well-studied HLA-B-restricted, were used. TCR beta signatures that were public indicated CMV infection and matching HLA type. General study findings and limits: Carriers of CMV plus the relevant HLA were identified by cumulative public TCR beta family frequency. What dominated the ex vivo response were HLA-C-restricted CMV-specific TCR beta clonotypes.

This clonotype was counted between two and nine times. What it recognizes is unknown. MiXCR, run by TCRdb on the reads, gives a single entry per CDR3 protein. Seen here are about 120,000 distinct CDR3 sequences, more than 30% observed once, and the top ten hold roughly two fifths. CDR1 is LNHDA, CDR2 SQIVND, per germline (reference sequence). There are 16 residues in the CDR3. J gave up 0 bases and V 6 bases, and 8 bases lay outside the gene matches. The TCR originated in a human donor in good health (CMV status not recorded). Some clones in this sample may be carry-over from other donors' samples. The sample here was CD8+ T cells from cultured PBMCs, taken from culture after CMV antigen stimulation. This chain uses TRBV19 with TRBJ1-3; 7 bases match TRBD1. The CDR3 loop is CASRKRTGDSGNTIYF. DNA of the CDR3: TGTGCCAGTAGGAAGAGAACAGGGGACTCTGGAAACACCATATATTTT.